This T cell receptor (beta chain) was captured by sequencing in a study of blood T cell repertoires in COVID-19. On the study more broadly: Sites in the United States, Italy and Spain provided acute and convalescent COVID-19 samples. PBMCs, B-cell-depleted T cells, or T cells provided the cDNA or gDNA that made up the material.

Authors' methods: It was from reference gene primer amplification that nucleated cell counts were estimated. TCRdb keeps only in-frame clones here, not all; method: immunoSEQ multiplex PCR. The V and J calls and clone size are taken from that table; D and trimming were inferred from the DNA. The sample carries 160,000 or so clones, about 90% recorded once. The sequencing sample was made of peripheral blood. This TCR was sampled from a man aged 60 to 75 with acute or convalescent COVID-19.

DNA for the CDR3: TGTGCCAGCAGCTTAGATAACAGGGGAGGAGGGGGCTACACCTTC. Its translation is CASSLDNRGGGGYTF. This chain joins TRBV7-2 and TRBJ1-2; 7 nucleotides agree with TRBD1. V shed 1 base and J 8 bases; nucleotides not matched to a gene: 10. Germline values: CDR1 SGHTA, CDR2 FQGNSA. The CDR3 has 15 residues.